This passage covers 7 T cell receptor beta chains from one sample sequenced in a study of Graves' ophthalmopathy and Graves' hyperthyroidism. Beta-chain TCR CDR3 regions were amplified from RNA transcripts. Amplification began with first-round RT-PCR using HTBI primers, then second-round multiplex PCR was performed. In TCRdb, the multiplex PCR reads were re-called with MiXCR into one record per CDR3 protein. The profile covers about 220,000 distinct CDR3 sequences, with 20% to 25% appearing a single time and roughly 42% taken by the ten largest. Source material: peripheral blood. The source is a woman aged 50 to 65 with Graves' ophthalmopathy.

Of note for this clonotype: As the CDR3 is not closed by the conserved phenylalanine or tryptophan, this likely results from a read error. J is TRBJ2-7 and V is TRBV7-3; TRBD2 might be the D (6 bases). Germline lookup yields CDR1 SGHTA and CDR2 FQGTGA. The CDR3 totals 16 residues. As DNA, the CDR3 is TGCGCCAGCAGCTTAGGCCAACGGAGGGGAGTCTACGAGCAGTACCTC. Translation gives CASSLGQRRGVYEQYL.

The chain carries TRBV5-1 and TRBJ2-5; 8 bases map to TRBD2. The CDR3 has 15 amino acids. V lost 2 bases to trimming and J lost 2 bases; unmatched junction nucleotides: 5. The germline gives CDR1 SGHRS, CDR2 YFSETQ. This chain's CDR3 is CASSLSGGKQETQYF. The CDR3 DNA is TGCGCCAGCAGCTTATCGGGAGGGAAACAAGAGACCCAGTACTTC.

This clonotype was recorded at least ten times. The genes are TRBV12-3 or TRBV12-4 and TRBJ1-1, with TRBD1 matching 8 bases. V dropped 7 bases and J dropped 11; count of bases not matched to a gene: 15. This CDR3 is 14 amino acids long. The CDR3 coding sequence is TGTGCCAGCATTAATACCCAGGGGGCAGGTGGGGCTTTCTTT. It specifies CASINTQGAGGAFF.

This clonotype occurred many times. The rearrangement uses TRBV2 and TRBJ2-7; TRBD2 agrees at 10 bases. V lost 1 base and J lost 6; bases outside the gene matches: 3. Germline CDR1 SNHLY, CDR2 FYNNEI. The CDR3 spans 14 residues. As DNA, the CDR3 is TGTGCCAGCAGTGAAGTTCCTAGCGGGGGCGAGCAGTACTTC. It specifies CASSEVPSGGEQYF.

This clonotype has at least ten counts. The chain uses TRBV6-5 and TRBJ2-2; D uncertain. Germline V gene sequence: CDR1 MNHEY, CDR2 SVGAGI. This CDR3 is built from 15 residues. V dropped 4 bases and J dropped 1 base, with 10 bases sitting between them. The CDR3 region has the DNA TGTGCCAGCAGTTGGGGATGGGGGAACACCGGGGAGCTGTTTTTT. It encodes CASSWGWGNTGELFF.

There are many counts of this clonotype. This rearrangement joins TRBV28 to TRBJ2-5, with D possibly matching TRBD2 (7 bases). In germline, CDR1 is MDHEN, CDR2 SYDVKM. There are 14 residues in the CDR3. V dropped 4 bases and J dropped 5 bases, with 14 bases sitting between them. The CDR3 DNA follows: TGTGCCAGCAGTTCGGGGGGCGCCGGGGAGACCCAGTACTTC. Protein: CASSSGGAGETQYF. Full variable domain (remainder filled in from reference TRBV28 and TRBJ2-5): DVKVTQSSRYLVKRTGEKVFLECVQDMDHENMFWYRQDPGLGLRLIYFSYDVKMKEKGDIPEGYSVSREKKERFSLILESASTNQTSMYLCASSSGGAGETQYFGPGTRLLVL.

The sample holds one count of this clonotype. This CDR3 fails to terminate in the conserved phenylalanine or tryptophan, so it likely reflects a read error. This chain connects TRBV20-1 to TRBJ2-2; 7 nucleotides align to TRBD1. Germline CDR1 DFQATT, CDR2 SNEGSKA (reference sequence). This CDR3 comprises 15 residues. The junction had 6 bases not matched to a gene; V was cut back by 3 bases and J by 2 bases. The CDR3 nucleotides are TGCAGTGCTAGGCCGGGACAGACAAACACCGGGGAGCTGTTTCTT. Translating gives CSARPGQTNTGELFL.